Presented here are 9 T cell receptor beta chains from one specimen sequenced in a study of graft-versus-host responses after intestinal transplantation. These receptors' antigens are unknown. The protocol was immunoSEQ multiplex PCR, while the TCRdb copy is restricted to in-frame clones and leaves out a portion. In the table there are under 95,000 clones, roughly 80% of which are singletons. The specimen comprised unstimulated CD4+ T cells sorted from spleen or lymph node cells, sampled before intestinal transplant. The receptors derive from a human donor who received an intestinal transplant.

The CDR3 coding sequence is TGTGCCAGCAGCTTCCTGACTGATGGCTACACCTTC. This codes for CASSFLTDGYTF. This chain connects TRBV5-4 to TRBJ1-2; the D is unclear. The CDR3 is made up of 12 amino acids. V lost 2 bases and J lost 6, with 8 bases in between. Per the germline V gene, CDR1 is SGHNT and CDR2 is YYREEE (reference sequence).

The rearrangement links TRBV19 to TRBJ2-2, with D maybe TRBD1 (6 bases). The CDR3 is 15 amino acids. Trimming took off 5 bases at V and 1 base at J, with 11 bases between the two ends. CDR1 LNHDA and CDR2 SQIVND come from the germline V gene (reference sequence). This CDR3 reads CASSFEDRNTGELFF. As DNA, the CDR3 is TGTGCCAGTAGTTTCGAGGACAGGAACACCGGGGAGCTGTTTTTT.

This chain's CDR3 is CSVEAPGLAVDTQYF. As DNA, the CDR3 is TGCAGCGTTGAAGCACCCGGACTAGCGGTAGATACGCAGTATTTT. V is TRBV29-1 and J is TRBJ2-3, with 10 positions matching TRBD2. V gave up 1 base and J gave up 5 bases; unmatched junction bases: 6. The CDR3 sequence is 15 residues long. Germline CDR1 SQVTM, CDR2 ANQGSEA.

The rearrangement uses TRBV19 and TRBJ1-5, with D possibly matching TRBD1 (5 bases). Per germline, CDR1 LNHDA and CDR2 SQIVND (reference sequence). The CDR3 spans 14 residues. The V gene lost 3 bases and the J gene lost 4 bases, with 10 bases spanning the gap. CDR3: CASSIFSGNQPQHF. In DNA, the CDR3 is TGTGCCAGTAGTATCTTCTCAGGGAATCAGCCCCAGCATTTT.

This clone has more than one count but fewer than ten. The chain employs TRBV5-6 and TRBJ1-3, with D perhaps TRBD1 (5 bases). There are 15 residues in the CDR3. V was cut by 4 bases and J by 1 base, with 12 bases left in between. Looked up from germline, CDR1 is SGHDT and CDR2 is YYEEEE. The CDR3 region has the DNA TGTGCCAGCAGCCCCAGGGTCCGATCTGGAAACACCATATATTTT. It translates to CASSPRVRSGNTIYF.

In DNA form, the CDR3 reads TGCAGCGTAACACCCCCCGGGACTAGCGGGGGGCTCGGAGATACGCAGTATTTT. Residues: CSVTPPGTSGGLGDTQYF. The genes are TRBV29-1 and TRBJ2-3, with 15 nucleotides matching TRBD2. This CDR3 comprises 18 residues. Germline CDR1 SQVTM, CDR2 ANQGSEA. Trimming cost V 6 bases and J 5 bases; bases outside gene matches: 15.

The rearrangement joins TRBV18 to TRBJ2-7; 7 bases are shared with TRBD2. J lost 4 bases, V lost 2 bases, and 5 bases had no gene match. The CDR3 totals 14 residues. The germline CDR1 and CDR2 sequences are KGHSH and LQKENI. CDR3 DNA sequence: TGTGCCAGCTCACCAGGGAGGGGTCGGTACGAGCAGTACTTC. Protein: CASSPGRGRYEQYF.

The J gene is TRBJ2-3, the V gene TRBV7-2; D unclear. Germline V gene data show CDR1 as SGHTA and CDR2 as FQGNSA. This CDR3 spans 15 amino acids. Between the trimmed V and J ends, which lost 2 bases and 0 bases, there was a span of 9 bases. Here the CDR3 DNA reads TGTGCCAGCAGCTTAACTGGTTCTAGCACAGATACGCAGTATTTT. Translating gives CASSLTGSSTDTQYF.

V gene TRBV4-2 combines with J gene TRBJ2-5; D not resolved. Per germline, CDR1 LGHNA and CDR2 YNFKEQ. With 0 bases removed from V and 1 base from J, the gap between germline ends came to 6 bases. CDR3 length equals 14 residues. CDR3 residues: CASSQDPSQETQYF. As DNA, the CDR3 is TGTGCCAGCAGCCAAGACCCCAGCCAAGAGACCCAGTACTTC.